Listed below are T cell receptor beta chains from one sample, sequenced in a study of blood T cell repertoires in COVID-19. Using immunoSEQ multiplex PCR, the repertoire was profiled, and TCRdb retains in-frame clones only, with some absent. This sample has about 81,000 clones, with 82% found just once. Sample: peripheral blood. Source of these receptors: a man aged 60-69 years with acute or convalescent COVID-19. The CDR3 runs from the conserved cysteine through the conserved F or W. D genes are given only for firm matches. Not every row has a clone size; where given, it reads once, few, many or a size class.

NA	TRBJ1-5	NA	TRBV30	TGTGCCTGGGAAGGACAGAACAATCAGCCCCAGCATTTT	CAWEGQNNQPQHF
TRBD1	TRBJ1-1	NA	TRBV18	TGTGCCAGCTCACCGGGGACAGGGGACACTGAAGCTTTCTTT	CASSPGTGDTEAFF
TRBD2	TRBJ2-3	NA	TRBV20-1	TGCAGTGCTAGTGGTAGCGCGGCGGGAGGGCCGACAGATACGCAGTATTTT	CSASGSAAGGPTDTQYF
NA	TRBJ1-3	NA	TRBV5-5	TGTGCCAGCACCCTAGGGACATTTGGAAACACCATATATTTT	CASTLGTFGNTIYF
NA	TRBJ2-7	NA	TRBV7-2	TGTGCCAGCAGCCCCCGAGGAGTTTTTAACGAGCAGTACTTC	CASSPRGVFNEQYF
TRBD2	TRBJ2-3	NA	TRBV19	TGTGCCAGTAGTGCGGGACTAGCTCAAGATACGCAGTATTTT	CASSAGLAQDTQYF
NA	TRBJ1-1	NA	TRBV5-1	TGCGCCAGCAGCTTAGGGGCGGTGAACACTGAAGCTTTCTTT	CASSLGAVNTEAFF
TRBD1	TRBJ2-5	NA	TRBV9	TGTGCCAGCAGCGTAGGTATTCTAGGGGACAGGGAGACCCAGTACTTC	CASSVGILGDRETQYF
TRBD1	TRBJ1-6	few	TRBV10-3	TGTGCCATCAGTGAGCAGGGGGCTTCCCTCACCCTCCACTTT	CAISEQGASLTLHF
TRBD1	TRBJ1-5	NA	TRBV2	TGTGCCAGCAGTGGTGAGGGGGCTGGTCAGCCCCAGCATTTT	CASSGEGAGQPQHF
NA	TRBJ2-7	once	TRBV5-4	TGTGCCAGCAGCTTGGCGGGGGGCCTCTACGAGCAGTACTTC	CASSLAGGLYEQYF
NA	TRBJ2-5	NA	TRBV6-5	TGTGCCAGCAGTCTACGGGGGGAGACCCAGTACTTC	CASSLRGETQYF
NA	TRBJ1-2	NA	TRBV6-5	TGTGCCAGCAGCCAAGACAGCCACTATGGCTACACCTTC	CASSQDSHYGYTF
NA	TRBJ2-1	NA	TRBV6-5	TGTGCCAGTCCAAAGTGGGGGGGCCCCAATGAGCAGTTCTTC	CASPKWGGPNEQFF
NA	TRBJ1-4	NA	TRBV19	TGTGCCAGTAGGGACGGGGGGCGCGGTGAAAAACTGTTTTTT	CASRDGGRGEKLFF
NA	TRBJ1-1	NA	TRBV3-1/TRBV3-2	TGTGCCAGCAGCTACAGGGTTGGCACTGAAGCTTTCTTT	CASSYRVGTEAFF
NA	TRBJ1-5	NA	TRBV21-1	TGTGCCAGCAGCAAAAGACCCGGGGTCCGGGGCAATCAGCCCCAGCATTTT	CASSKRPGVRGNQPQHF
NA	TRBJ1-4	NA	TRBV18	TGTGCCAGCTCAACAAGGCAGGGGACTAATGAAAAACTGTTTTTT	CASSTRQGTNEKLFF
TRBD2	TRBJ2-1	NA	TRBV20-1	TGCAGTGCTAGTATTCCATCTCGGGGGGGCAATGAGCAGTTCTTC	CSASIPSRGGNEQFF
TRBD2	TRBJ2-2	NA	TRBV7-8	TGTGCCAGCAGCTTTAGGACTAGCGGGCCCTCGAACACCGGGGAGCTGTTTTTT	CASSFRTSGPSNTGELFF
NA	TRBJ1-5	NA	TRBV12-5	TGTGCTAGTGGTCCGTCTGAAGGAGGGTTCAATCAGCCCCAGCATTTT	CASGPSEGGFNQPQHF
TRBD2	TRBJ2-7	NA	TRBV3-1/TRBV3-2	TGTGCCAGCAGCCCTACTAGCGGGAGGTACGAGCAGTACTTC	CASSPTSGRYEQYF
NA	TRBJ1-1	few	TRBV15	TGTGCCACCAGCAGAGACTCCGGGACACTGAACACTGAAGCTTTCTTT	CATSRDSGTLNTEAFF
NA	TRBJ1-4	NA	TRBV5-1	TGCGCCAGCAGCAGGGAGAATGAAAAACTGTTTTTT	CASSRENEKLFF
TRBD1	TRBJ2-7	once	TRBV6-5	TGTGCCAGCAGCACCGGACAGGGGGGTAAGCAGTACTTC	CASSTGQGGKQYF
NA	TRBJ2-7	NA	TRBV3-1/TRBV3-2	TGTGCCAGCAGCCTTGGAAAGACTGGCCCCTACGAGCAGTACTTC	CASSLGKTGPYEQYF
NA	TRBJ2-6	NA	TRBV30	TGTGCCTGGAGTGTACGGCAGGGCTCGGGTTCTGGGGCCAACGTCCTGACTTTC	CAWSVRQGSGSGANVLTF
TRBD1	TRBJ2-1	once	TRBV7-3	TGTGCCAGCACCACTACCGGGACAGGGACGTCCAATGAGCAGTTCTTC	CASTTTGTGTSNEQFF
NA	TRBJ1-1	NA	TRBV5-1	TGCGCCAGCAGCTTCCAGGGAATGAACACTGAAGCTTTCTTT	CASSFQGMNTEAFF
TRBD1	TRBJ1-2	NA	TRBV6-5	TGTGCCAGCAGAGCCGGGACAGGGACCTATGGCTACACCTTC	CASRAGTGTYGYTF
NA	TRBJ1-3	NA	TRBV7-5	TGTGCCAGGACCCCTTGGGGCAGTTGGGGTATTCTCTCTGGAAACACCATATATTTT	CARTPWGSWGILSGNTIYF
TRBD2	TRBJ2-1	NA	TRBV7-9	TGTGCCAGCAGTGTCGCTGGGACTAGCGGTAATGAGCAGTTCTTC	CASSVAGTSGNEQFF
TRBD1	TRBJ2-1	once	TRBV5-1	TGCGCCAGCAGCACGGGACAGGGGGGCCGCAATGAGCAGTTCTTC	CASSTGQGGRNEQFF
NA	TRBJ1-4	NA	TRBV28	TGTGCCTTCCCCGGGACACTTAATGAAAAACTGTTTTTT	CAFPGTLNEKLFF
TRBD1	TRBJ2-5	NA	TRBV6-2/TRBV6-3	TGTGCCAGCAGCGCGACAGGGGAGTGGTGGGAGACCCAGTACTTC	CASSATGEWWETQYF
TRBD1	TRBJ1-2	NA	TRBV30	TGTGCCTGGAGTGGGACAGGGAAAAACTATGGCTACACCTTC	CAWSGTGKNYGYTF
TRBD1	TRBJ2-5	NA	TRBV19	TGTGCCAGTAGTATAGATCGTCCCGGACAGGGTTGGGAGACCCAGTACTTC	CASSIDRPGQGWETQYF
TRBD2	TRBJ2-1	NA	TRBV5-1	TGCGCCAGCAGCTTCCTAGCGGGAGACCACAATGAGCAGTTCTTC	CASSFLAGDHNEQFF